The 2 T cell receptor beta chains below all came from one sample that was sequenced in a study of blood T cell repertoires in COVID-19. TCRdb's table, derived via immunoSEQ multiplex PCR, lists solely in-frame clones and lacks some. Of about 160,000 clones listed, approximately 86% are singletons. The sample comprised peripheral blood. Receptors were obtained from a woman in her sixties or seventies who had recovered from COVID-19.

This chain connects TRBV15 to TRBJ1-2; no clear D. The CDR3 loop spans 19 amino acids. CDR1 is LNHNV and CDR2 is YYDKDF in the germline V gene (reference sequence). Between the trimmed V and J ends, which lost 1 base and 3 bases, there was a span of 24 bases. The CDR3 nucleotides are TGTGCCACCAGCAGAGGAGGTATATTGGGAACCTTCGGGGACTATGGCTACACCTTC. It translates to CATSRGGILGTFGDYGYTF.

The rearrangement links TRBV5-4 to TRBJ1-1; D gene unclear. Trimming cost V 2 bases and J 0 bases, with 8 bases left between them. Germline CDR1 reads SGHNT; CDR2 reads YYREEE (reference sequence). The CDR3 spans 14 residues. The CDR3 DNA is TGTGCCAGCAGCTTCAGTACCATGAACACTGAAGCTTTCTTT. It encodes CASSFSTMNTEAFF.